This T cell receptor beta chain was sequenced during a study of cytotoxic CD8 clonotypes in ibrutinib-treated CLL. Study overall: There were, on average, 255,043 productive templates and over 80,000 productive rearrangements per sample.

With V trimmed by 3 bases and J by 3 bases, 8 bases remained unmatched. Germline V CDR1 and CDR2: KGHSH, LQKENI. This CDR3 spans 17 amino acids. Investigators sought sequencing depths of between 1 in 200,000 and 1 in 1 million T cells. The table came from immunoSEQ multiplex PCR; TCRdb's copy has only in-frame clones and leaves some out. The table includes roughly 76,000 clones, 65% to 85% detected once. The V gene is TRBV18, the J gene TRBJ2-7; TRBD2 matches at 13 bases. This TCR was sampled from a human donor with chronic lymphocytic leukemia. This material consisted of PBMCs, taken at disease progression, from a patient treated with ibrutinib. The CDR3: CASSPLGLAGVHYEQYF. For the CDR3, the DNA is TGTGCCAGCTCACCCCTAGGACTAGCGGGAGTCCACTACGAGCAGTACTTC.